These 19 T cell receptor beta chains originate from one sample sequenced in a study of spatial heterogeneity in lung cancer. TCRdb re-derived calls from the 5' RACE reads in MiXCR, one entry per CDR3 protein. The table has 230 or so distinct CDR3 sequences, about 47% seen once; the top ten hold around 67%. Time point here: sample taken at primary tumor resection. Tumor, nontumor lung or frozen PBMC supplied whole RNA that was sequenced unsorted. Source: PBMCs, taken at surgery. The receptor source for this set is a male donor with early-stage non-small cell lung cancer.

Comments on this clonotype: The library was designed around alpha chains, so this beta chain is a stray read whose abundance carries little weight. V gene TRBV30 combines with J gene TRBJ1-1; perhaps TRBD1 as D (5 bases). Between the trimmed V and J ends, which lost 4 bases and 1 base, there was a span of 13 bases. CDR3 length: 14 amino acids. Germline V gene lookup returns CDR1 GTSNPN and CDR2 SVGIG (reference sequence). This CDR3 reads CAWTTGHENTEAFF. The CDR3 DNA is TGTGCCTGGACAACAGGACACGAGAACACTGAAGCTTTCTTT.

This clonotype was seen only a few times. This beta chain lies outside the target of a library built for alpha chains; its clone size means little. V and J are TRBV27 and TRBJ1-5; the D gene is possibly TRBD1 (5 bases). CDR3 length equals 14 residues. Germline V gives CDR1 MNHEY, CDR2 SMNVEV (reference sequence). V lost 4 bases and J 4 bases, leaving 11 bases between the germline ends. The DNA for the CDR3 is TGTGCCAGCAGTTCCCGGGACGGAAATCAGCCCCAGCATTTT. Its translation is CASSSRDGNQPQHF.

Regarding this clonotype: The size of this beta chain means little, since it is a stray read in a library made for alpha chains. The J gene is TRBJ1-2, the V gene TRBV27; D is ambiguous. Germline V gives CDR1 MNHEY, CDR2 SMNVEV (reference sequence). This CDR3 is built from 13 residues. Trimming stripped 3 bases from V and 2 bases from J, with 7 bases between. For the CDR3, the DNA is TGTGCCAGCAGTTTTCGACGAAACTATGGCTACACCTTC. The encoded protein is CASSFRRNYGYTF.

Concerning this clonotype itself: The size of this beta chain means little, since it is a stray read in a library made for alpha chains. This sequence joins TRBV5-1 and TRBJ2-6; the D is unclear. CDR1 and CDR2 (germline): SGHRS, YFSETQ. CDR3 length equals 14 residues. Trimming shortened V by 4 bases and J by 0 bases, and 5 bases separated the two germline ends. The CDR3 here is CASSQISGANVLTF. CDR3 in DNA: TGCGCCAGCAGCCAGATCTCTGGGGCCAACGTCCTGACTTTC.

This clonotype qualifies as large. For a library built for alpha chains, this beta chain is a stray read; little rests on its size. This chain joins TRBV6-5 and TRBJ2-3, with 11 bases that match TRBD2. There are 16 residues in the CDR3. CDR1 is MNHEY, CDR2 SVGAGI, per germline. V gave up 4 bases and J gave up 0 bases; unmatched junction bases: 3. The CDR3 nucleotides are TGTGCCAGCAGTTTACTAGCGGGGGCAAGCACAGATACGCAGTATTTT. This translates into CASSLLAGASTDTQYF.

Comments on this clonotype: The library was prepared for alpha chains; this beta chain is a stray read, so its frequency means little. The chain employs TRBV9 and TRBJ1-2; no clear D gene. The CDR3 consists of 15 residues. Trimming left V 0 bases short and J 3 bases short, with 12 bases between. CDR1 is SGDLS and CDR2 is YYNGEE in the germline V gene. This CDR3 reads CASSVGALTYYGYTF. The CDR3 bases are TGTGCCAGCAGCGTAGGGGCCCTTACCTACTATGGCTACACCTTC.

To note about this clonotype: A library made for alpha chains picked up this beta chain off target, so its size means little. The chain joins TRBV3-1 to TRBJ2-7; D not certain. The germline CDR1 and CDR2 sequences are LGHDT and YNNKEL (reference sequence). This CDR3 region has 11 residues. V lost 2 bases, J lost 1 base, and 0 bases lay in between. The DNA for the CDR3 is TGTGCCAGCAGCCAATCCTACGAGCAGTACTTC. Residues: CASSQSYEQYF.

For this clonotype: This beta chain lies outside the target of a library built for alpha chains; its clone size means little. This chain uses TRBV20-1 with TRBJ2-7, with D perhaps given as TRBD1 or TRBD2 (5 bases each). Germline-derived CDR1 and CDR2 are DFQATT and SNEGSKA (reference sequence). The CDR3 runs 11 residues. Trimming removed 1 base from V and 6 bases from J, with 7 bases in between. The CDR3 DNA sequence: TGCAGTGCTAGAGCCGGGGCCGAGCAGTACTTC. Amino acids: CSARAGAEQYF.

With respect to this clonotype: This beta chain slipped into a library made for alpha chains as a stray read, so its size is not meaningful. This chain links TRBV7-9 with TRBJ2-7, with unresolved D. CDR1 is SEHNR and CDR2 is FQNEAQ in the germline V gene (reference sequence). V lost 7 bases, J lost 3 bases, and 16 bases lay in between. This CDR3 is 14 amino acids long. CDR3 bases: TGTGCCAGCACCCGATCCGAACGATTCTACGAGCAGTACTTC. It codes for CASTRSERFYEQYF.

Concerning this clonotype itself: This beta chain is an off-target read within a library intended for alpha chains, so its frequency means little. The rearrangement links TRBV7-9 to TRBJ2-1; TRBD2 might be the D (5 bases). Trimming took off 4 bases at V and 10 bases at J, with 11 bases between the two ends. CDR1 and CDR2 from the germline V gene are SEHNR and FQNEAQ (reference sequence). The CDR3 runs 12 residues. The CDR3 DNA reads TGTGCCAGCAGCTCTGTTTTAGCGGAGCAGTTCTTC. Protein sequence: CASSSVLAEQFF.

Concerning this clonotype: Little can be read into the size of this beta chain, an off-target read in a library designed for alpha chains. The chain combines TRBV5-6 with TRBJ2-5, with D unresolved. This CDR3 comprises 15 residues. Trimming pared 0 bases from V and 3 bases from J, leaving 12 bases between. From germline, CDR1 is SGHDT and CDR2 YYEEEE. This CDR3 reads CASSLEAGLKETQYF. CDR3 DNA: TGTGCCAGCAGCTTGGAAGCTGGTTTGAAAGAGACCCAGTACTTC.

In this sample, this clonotype is hyperexpanded. This beta chain is an off-target read within a library intended for alpha chains, so its frequency means little. The chain employs TRBV24-1 and TRBJ2-1; 11 bases match TRBD2. The CDR3 totals 14 residues. With V trimmed by 5 bases and J by 7 bases, 3 bases remained unmatched. Germline values: CDR1 KGHDR, CDR2 SFDVKD. CDR3: CATSGLAGRNEQFF. The CDR3, as DNA: TGTGCCACCAGTGGACTAGCGGGGAGGAATGAGCAGTTCTTC.

Points on this clonotype: Little can be read into the size of this beta chain, an off-target read in a library designed for alpha chains. The rearrangement uses TRBV7-9 and TRBJ1-1; D is unresolved. The ends were cut back, 5 bases at V and 4 bases at J, with 5 bases in the middle. Germline lookup yields CDR1 SEHNR and CDR2 FQNEAQ (reference sequence). This CDR3 spans 11 amino acids. CDR3 DNA sequence: TGTGCCAGCAGCGTATTCACTGAAGCTTTCTTT. Translating it yields CASSVFTEAFF.

With regard to this clonotype: This beta chain came through as a stray read in a library set up for alpha chains, and its size says little. J is TRBJ2-1 and V is TRBV24-1; tentative D call: TRBD2 (6 bases). The CDR3 has 15 amino acids. V lost 5 bases and J 0 bases, leaving 10 bases between the germline ends. The germline V gene has CDR1 KGHDR and CDR2 SFDVKD. DNA for the CDR3: TGTGCCACCAGTGCTGGAGGGAGCTCCTACAATGAGCAGTTCTTC. It codes for CATSAGGSSYNEQFF.

Of note for this clonotype: Little can be read into the size of this beta chain, an off-target read in a library designed for alpha chains. The chain links TRBV20-1 to TRBJ2-5; 14 bases map to TRBD2. Germline V CDR1 and CDR2: DFQATT, SNEGSKA (reference sequence). V lost 4 bases to trimming and J lost 5 bases; unmatched junction nucleotides: 6. This CDR3 region has 15 residues. The CDR3 loop is CSAMRTSGGFETQYF. Here the CDR3 DNA reads TGCAGTGCTATGAGGACTAGCGGGGGGTTTGAGACCCAGTACTTC.

A note on this clonotype: This beta chain was picked up by a library intended for alpha chains and is off target, so its count carries little meaning. This rearrangement joins TRBV9 to TRBJ2-1; TRBD2 aligns across 8 bases. J lost 1 base, V lost 4 bases, and 16 bases had no gene match. Germline V gene sequence: CDR1 SGDLS, CDR2 YYNGEE. This CDR3 is 19 amino acids long. In DNA form, the CDR3 reads TGTGCCAGCAGCTTCCACCAGTCGGGGGGGCAAAGATCCTACAATGAGCAGTTCTTC. It specifies CASSFHQSGGQRSYNEQFF. Full variable domain (missing parts from reference TRBV9 and TRBJ2-1): DSGVTQTPKHLITATGQRVTLRCSPRSGDLSVYWYQQSLDQGLQFLIQYYNGEERAKGNILERFSAQQFPDLHSELNLSSLELGDSALYFCASSFHQSGGQRSYNEQFFGPGTRLTVL.

In its sample, this clonotype was seen a few times. This beta chain turned up in a library designed for alpha chains; as an off-target read, its abundance says little. CDR3 region: CATSDPGEYQETQYF. The CDR3 coding sequence is TGTGCCACCAGTGACCCGGGAGAGTACCAAGAGACCCAGTACTTC. This chain uses TRBV24-1 with TRBJ2-5, with D possibly matching TRBD2 (6 bases). Germline values: CDR1 KGHDR, CDR2 SFDVKD. V was trimmed by 4 bases and J by 0 bases, leaving 11 bases between them. This CDR3 spans 15 amino acids.

With regard to this clonotype: Being off target in a library aimed at alpha chains, this beta chain has a size of little meaning. The genes are TRBV20-1 and TRBJ2-1; 7 bases agree with TRBD2. V lost 3 bases and J lost 7; bases outside the gene matches: 6. Looked up from germline, CDR1 is DFQATT and CDR2 is SNEGSKA (reference sequence). The CDR3 has 13 residues. The CDR3 sequence is CSARMGLMNEQFF. DNA for the CDR3: TGCAGTGCTAGGATGGGACTAATGAATGAGCAGTTCTTC.

A note on this clonotype: As an off-target read in a library built for alpha chains, this beta chain has a frequency of little significance. The chain employs TRBV3-1 and TRBJ2-1; 8 bases are shared with TRBD2. This CDR3 is built from 18 residues. CDR1 is LGHDT and CDR2 is YNNKEL in the germline V gene (reference sequence). V shed 0 bases and J 6 bases; nucleotides not matched to a gene: 13. CDR3 amino acids: CASSQDPSFAGGINEQFF. The CDR3 nucleotides are TGTGCCAGCAGCCAAGATCCCTCTTTTGCGGGGGGCATCAATGAGCAGTTCTTC.